This TCR beta chain was found in a study of T cell changes during pregnancy in multiple sclerosis. TCRdb's copy holds only in-frame clones and misses some; the assay was immunoSEQ multiplex PCR. The sample carries 37,000 or so clones, around 94% recorded once. Germline CDR1 is MNHEY and CDR2 is SMNVEV (reference sequence). The V and J ends lost 3 bases and 4 bases respectively, with 7 bases between them. The length of the CDR3 is 13 residues. This clonotype was obtained from a female donor with multiple sclerosis, enrolled in a pregnancy study. The chain carries TRBV27 and TRBJ1-3, with TRBD1 as a possible D gene (6 bases). This sample comprised peripheral blood, obtained in the third trimester of pregnancy. DNA of the CDR3: TGTGCCAGCAGTTTGAGGGGGGGAAACACCATATATTTT. Residues: CASSLRGGNTIYF.